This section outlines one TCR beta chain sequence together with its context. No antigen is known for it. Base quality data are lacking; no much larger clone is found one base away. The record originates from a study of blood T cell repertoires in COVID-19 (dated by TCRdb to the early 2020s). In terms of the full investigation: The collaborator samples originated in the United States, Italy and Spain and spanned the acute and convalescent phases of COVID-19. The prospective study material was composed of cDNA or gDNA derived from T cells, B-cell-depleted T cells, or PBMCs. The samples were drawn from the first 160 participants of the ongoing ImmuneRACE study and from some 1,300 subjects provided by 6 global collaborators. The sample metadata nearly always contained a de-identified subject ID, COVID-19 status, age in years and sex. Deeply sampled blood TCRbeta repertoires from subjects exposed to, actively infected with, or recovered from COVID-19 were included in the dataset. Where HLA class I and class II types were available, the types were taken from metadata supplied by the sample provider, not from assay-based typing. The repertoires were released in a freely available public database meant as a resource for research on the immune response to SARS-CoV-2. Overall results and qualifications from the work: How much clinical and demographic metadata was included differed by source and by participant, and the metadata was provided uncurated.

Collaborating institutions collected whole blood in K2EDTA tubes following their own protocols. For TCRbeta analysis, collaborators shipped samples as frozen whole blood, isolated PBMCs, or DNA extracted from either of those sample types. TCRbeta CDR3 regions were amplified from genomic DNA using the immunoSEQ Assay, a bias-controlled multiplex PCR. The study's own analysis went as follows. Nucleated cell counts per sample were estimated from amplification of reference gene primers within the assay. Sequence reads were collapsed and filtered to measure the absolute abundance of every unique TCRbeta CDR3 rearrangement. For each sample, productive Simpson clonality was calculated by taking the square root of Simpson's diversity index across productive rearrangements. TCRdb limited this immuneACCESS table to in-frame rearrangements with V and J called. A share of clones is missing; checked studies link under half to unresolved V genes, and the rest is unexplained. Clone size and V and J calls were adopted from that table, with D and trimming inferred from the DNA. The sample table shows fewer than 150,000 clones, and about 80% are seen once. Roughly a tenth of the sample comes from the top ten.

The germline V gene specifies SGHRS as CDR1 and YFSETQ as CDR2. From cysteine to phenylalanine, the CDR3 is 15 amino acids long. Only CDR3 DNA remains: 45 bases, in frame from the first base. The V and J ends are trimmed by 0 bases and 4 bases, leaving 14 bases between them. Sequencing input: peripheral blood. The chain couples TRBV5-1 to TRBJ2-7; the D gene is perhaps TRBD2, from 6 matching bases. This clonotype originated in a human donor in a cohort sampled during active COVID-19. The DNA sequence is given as TGCGCCAGCAGCTTGGGGGACTCCTTAGGGTACGAGCAGTACTTC. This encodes CASSLGDSLGYEQYF.